Given below is one T cell receptor beta chain in context. Its antigen is not known. Other DNA sequences in the sample encode the same CDR3. The sample originates from a study of Ad26.COV2.S vaccination and SARS-CoV-2 variants. CDR1 and CDR2 (germline): SGHRS, YFSETQ. This CDR3 spans 14 amino acids. Trimming cost V 3 bases and J 2 bases; bases outside gene matches: 4. Assay: immunoSEQ multiplex PCR; the TCRdb copy retains only in-frame clones and omits some. The sample includes 500,000 or so clones, around 90% seen only once; the top ten take 9.5% to 15%. Treatment: 19 received Ad26.COV2.S at low or high dose, single or two shots; about 5 received placebo; per-sample allocation not given. Sampling occurred on day 63 after the first vaccine or placebo injection. Findings of the study overall: Comparability of non-spike TCR breadth was observed across vaccine and placebo recipients. The placebo group had lower spike-specific TCR breadth than the vaccine recipients did.

The source of this sequence is a person aged 18 to 59 who received the Ad26.COV2.S COVID-19 vaccine or a placebo. The sequenced sample was peripheral blood, obtained in a trial of Ad26.COV2.S vaccine versus placebo. The chain links TRBV5-1 to TRBJ2-7; 8 bases are shared with TRBD1. In nucleotides, the CDR3 is TGCGCCAGCAGCTCAGGGACAGGAACCTACGAGCAGTACTTC. The encoded protein is CASSSGTGTYEQYF.